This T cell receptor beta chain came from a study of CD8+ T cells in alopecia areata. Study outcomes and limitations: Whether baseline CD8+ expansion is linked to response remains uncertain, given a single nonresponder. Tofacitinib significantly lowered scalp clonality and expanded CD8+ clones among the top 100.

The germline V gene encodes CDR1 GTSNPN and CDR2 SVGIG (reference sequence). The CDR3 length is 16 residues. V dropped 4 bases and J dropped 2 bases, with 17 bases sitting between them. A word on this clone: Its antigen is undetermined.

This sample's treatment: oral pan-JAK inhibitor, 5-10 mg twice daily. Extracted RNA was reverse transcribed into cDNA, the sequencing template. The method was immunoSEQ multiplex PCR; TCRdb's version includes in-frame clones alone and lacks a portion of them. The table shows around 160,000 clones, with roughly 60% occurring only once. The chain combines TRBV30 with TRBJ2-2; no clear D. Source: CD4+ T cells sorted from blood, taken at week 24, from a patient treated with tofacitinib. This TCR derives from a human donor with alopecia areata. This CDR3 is CAWTHPPIRNTGELFF. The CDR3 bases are TGTGCCTGGACTCATCCCCCGATCCGAAACACCGGGGAGCTGTTTTTT. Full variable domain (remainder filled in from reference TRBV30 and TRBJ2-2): SQTIHQWPATLVQPVGSPLSLECTVEGTSNPNLYWYRQAAGRGLQLLFYSVGIGQISSEVPQNLSASRPQDRQFILSSKKLLLSDSGFYLCAWTHPPIRNTGELFFGEGSRLTVL.